The next 13 T cell receptor beta chains were all read from a single sample in a study of early T cells in non-severe SARS-CoV-2 infection. TCRdb re-analysed the 5' RACE reads in MiXCR, keeping a single row per CDR3 protein. This sample has tens of thousands of distinct CDR3 sequences, with 11% to 15% found just once. What was sequenced was whole blood. All receptors derive from an adult who was a healthcare worker with PCR-confirmed SARS-CoV-2 infection or an uninfected control (not recorded which).

This clonotype was observed many times. This rearrangement joins TRBV29-1 to TRBJ2-1; 10 bases map to TRBD2. This CDR3 spans 14 amino acids. V gave up 6 bases and J gave up 8 bases; unmatched junction bases: 10. Germline assignment: CDR1 SQVTM and CDR2 ANQGSEA. DNA for the CDR3: TGCAGCGTCGTTAATAGCGGGAGGTCCGATGAGCAGTTCTTC. Translating it yields CSVVNSGRSDEQFF.

This clonotype was detected only a few times. V gene TRBV2 combines with J gene TRBJ2-7; possible D gene TRBD1, 6 bases. CDR3 length: 14 residues. Deletions cut 7 bases from V and 2 bases from J, with 15 bases between. CDR1 and CDR2 from the germline V gene are SNHLY and FYNNEI. The CDR3 loop is CASMLQGSPYEQYF. CDR3 bases: TGTGCCAGCATGTTACAGGGAAGTCCCTACGAGCAGTACTTC.

This clonotype occurred a few times. The V call is TRBV27, the J call TRBJ2-7, with D tentatively TRBD1 or TRBD2 (5 bases each). V lost 1 base to trimming and J lost 0 bases, with 13 bases between them. The CDR3 runs 16 residues. Germline-derived CDR1 and CDR2 are MNHEY and SMNVEV (reference sequence). CDR3 sequence (DNA): TGTGCCAGCAGTTTATTCCTGGGACGGAGCTCCTACGAGCAGTACTTC. It codes for CASSLFLGRSSYEQYF.

The sample holds a few counts of this clonotype. This chain uses TRBV7-9 with TRBJ1-2, with D uncertain. Germline V CDR1 and CDR2: SEHNR, FQNEAQ (reference sequence). The CDR3 runs to 13 residues. Trimming shortened V by 2 bases and J by 8 bases, and 12 bases separated the two germline ends. CDR3 residues: CASSLSSKVGYTF. In DNA form, the CDR3 reads TGTGCCAGCAGCTTAAGTAGTAAGGTCGGCTACACCTTC. Variable domain in full (rest from reference TRBV7-9 and TRBJ1-2): DTGVSQNPRHKITKRGQNVTFRCDPISEHNRLYWYRQTLGQGPEFLTYFQNEAQLEKSRLLSDRFSAERPKGSFSTLEIQRTEQGDSAMYLCASSLSSKVGYTFGSGTRLTVV.

This clonotype was seen only a few times. This rearrangement joins TRBV29-1 to TRBJ1-1; D unclear. Germline loops: CDR1 SQVTM, CDR2 ANQGSEA. CDR3 length: 10 residues. The V gene lost 5 bases and the J gene lost 6 bases, with 7 bases spanning the gap. The CDR3 spells CSVNDAEAFF. The CDR3 nucleotides are TGCAGCGTTAATGACGCTGAAGCTTTCTTT.

The chain couples TRBV4-1 to TRBJ2-3; a possible D gene is TRBD2 (5 bases). This CDR3 comprises 18 residues. V lost 2 bases and J lost 0, with 18 bases in between. Germline V CDR1 and CDR2: MGHRA, YSYEKL. Here the CDR3 reads CASSQTPTTFFSTDTQYF. CDR3 DNA: TGCGCCAGCAGCCAAACCCCGACTACATTTTTTAGCACAGATACGCAGTATTTT.

This clonotype occurred many times. The rearrangement uses TRBV28 and TRBJ2-3, with a tentative D call TRBD1 (6 bases). Germline assignment: CDR1 MDHEN and CDR2 SYDVKM. V was pared by 5 bases and J by 5 bases, with 17 bases between. The length of the CDR3 is 15 residues. The CDR3 DNA reads as TGTGCCAGCAGTCCCAGCAGTAGGGGGTTAGATACGCAGTATTTT. Protein sequence: CASSPSSRGLDTQYF.

The chain carries TRBV7-9 and TRBJ2-5; D uncertain. This CDR3 has 14 residues. V was trimmed by 5 bases and J by 5 bases, leaving 15 bases between them. CDR1 and CDR2 from the germline V gene are SEHNR and FQNEAQ (reference sequence). Here the CDR3 DNA reads TGTGCCAGCAGCGAGGCTGCGATTGGGGAGACCCAGTACTTC. Translation gives CASSEAAIGETQYF.

This rearrangement joins TRBV24-1 to TRBJ2-7; 7 nucleotides line up with TRBD2. Germline values: CDR1 KGHDR, CDR2 SFDVKD. There are 11 residues in the CDR3. The V gene end was trimmed by 9 bases and the J gene end by 5 bases; junction bases not matched to a gene: 3. The CDR3 nucleotides are TGTGCCACCGCAGCGGGAAACGAGCAGTACTTC. This sequence encodes CATAAGNEQYF.

This clonotype occurred a few times. The DNA for the CDR3 is TGTGCCAGCAGTTTATCTGGCGGGTCTTATAGCAATCAGCCCCAGCATTTT. Protein product: CASSLSGGSYSNQPQHF. V usage is TRBV27 and J usage is TRBJ1-5; no firm D call. V was shortened by 0 bases and J by 0 bases, with 12 bases between the two germline ends. CDR1 is MNHEY, CDR2 SMNVEV, per germline (reference sequence). CDR3 length: 17 residues.

The V call is TRBV12-3 or TRBV12-4, the J call TRBJ2-1, with 14 bases aligning to TRBD2. The CDR3 loop spans 17 amino acids. V was pared by 5 bases and J by 8 bases, with 11 bases of the junction left unmatched. CDR3 in DNA: TGTGCCAGCAGTCCGAGACTAGCGGGAGGGCCCGAACATGAGCAGTTCTTC. Its protein product is CASSPRLAGGPEHEQFF.

The chain couples TRBV7-9 to TRBJ2-5; 7 bases are shared with TRBD1. The CDR3 runs to 15 residues. The V and J ends lost 4 bases and 1 base, in that order; junction bases with no gene match: 6. The germline gives CDR1 SEHNR, CDR2 FQNEAQ (reference sequence). CDR3 DNA sequence: TGTGCCAGCAGCTCGACAGGGACCATCCAAGAGACCCAGTACTTC. This encodes CASSSTGTIQETQYF.

V usage is TRBV7-9 and J usage is TRBJ1-1, with D possibly TRBD1 on 5 matching bases. V was shortened by 6 bases and J by 3 bases, with 11 bases between the two germline ends. There are 13 residues in the CDR3. Germline V gene lookup returns CDR1 SEHNR and CDR2 FQNEAQ (reference sequence). The CDR3 sequence: CASSTRADTEAFF. The CDR3 DNA sequence: TGTGCCAGCAGTACCAGGGCGGACACTGAAGCTTTCTTT.